These 28 T cell receptor beta chains came from one sample sequenced in a study of blood T cell repertoires in COVID-19. Here immunoSEQ multiplex PCR was the method, and the copy in TCRdb shows in-frame clones only, minus some. The sample has about 230,000 clones; over 70% are singletons. The source material was peripheral blood. The origin of the receptors is a woman of 80 years or more with acute or convalescent COVID-19.

V is TRBV25-1 and J is TRBJ1-1; 7 nucleotides match TRBD1. Germline CDR1 is MGHDK and CDR2 is SYGVNS. J was trimmed by 3 bases and V by 5 bases; bases with no gene match: 9. This CDR3 contains 15 residues. The CDR3 DNA is TGTGCCAGCAGTCCCCTCGACAGGGTCGACACTGAAGCTTTCTTT. Translated: CASSPLDRVDTEAFF.

The rearrangement uses TRBV6-5 and TRBJ2-7; possibly TRBD2 for D (7 bases). With 0 bases removed from V and 6 bases from J, the gap between germline ends came to 9 bases. Germline-derived CDR1 and CDR2 are MNHEY and SVGAGI. CDR3 length: 13 amino acids. As DNA, the CDR3 is TGTGCCAGCAGTTACTCGGGGGGGGCCGAGCAGTACTTC. This translates into CASSYSGGAEQYF.

The V call is TRBV5-8, the J call TRBJ2-3; TRBD2 matches at 7 bases. Germline assignment: CDR1 SGHTS and CDR2 YDEGEE. The CDR3 consists of 13 residues. V trimming: 10 bases; J trimming: 14 bases; junction bases outside the gene matches: 19. The CDR3 spells CAAAGQASNTLYF. The CDR3 DNA is TGTGCCGCAGCGGGGCAGGCTTCAAATACTCTGTATTTT.

This clone was seen only once. This chain uses TRBV29-1 with TRBJ1-3; D is unresolved. The CDR3 is made up of 11 amino acids. V dropped 5 bases and J dropped 4 bases, with 6 bases sitting between them. Germline assignment: CDR1 SQVTM and CDR2 ANQGSEA. DNA for the CDR3: TGCAGCGTTTCTTTGGGAAACACCATATATTTT. Protein product: CSVSLGNTIYF.

The V call is TRBV7-2, the J call TRBJ2-5, with 12 bases identical to TRBD2. The trim removed 3 bases at V and 1 base at J, leaving 3 bases unmatched. Germline loops: CDR1 SGHTA, CDR2 FQGNSA. The CDR3 contains 16 residues. The CDR3 region is CASSLGLAGPQETQYF. CDR3 DNA sequence: TGTGCCAGCAGCTTGGGACTAGCGGGCCCCCAAGAGACCCAGTACTTC. Complete variable domain (other parts from reference TRBV7-2 and TRBJ2-5): GAGVSQSPSNKVTEKGKDVELRCDPISGHTALYWYRQSLGQGLEFLIYFQGNSAPDKSGLPSDRFSAERTGGSVSTLTIQRTQQEDSAVYLCASSLGLAGPQETQYFGPGTRLLVL.

The chain employs TRBV2 and TRBJ1-2; TRBD1 matches 8 bases. The junction had 13 bases not matched to a gene; V was cut back by 10 bases and J by 12 bases. The CDR3 loop spans 12 amino acids. Germline loops: CDR1 SNHLY, CDR2 FYNNEI. The CDR3 coding sequence is TGTGCCACCTCTACAGGGGGGCTTCCGCACACCTTC. This codes for CATSTGGLPHTF. Drawing the rest from reference TRBV2 and TRBJ1-2, the complete variable domain is EPEVTQTPSHQVTQMGQEVILRCVPISNHLYFYWYRQILGQKVEFLVSFYNNEISEKSEIFDDQFSVERPDGSNFTLKIRSTKLEDSAMYFCATSTGGLPHTFGSGTRLTVV.

This chain connects TRBV2 to TRBJ1-2; TRBD1 aligns across 8 bases. The germline V gene has CDR1 SNHLY and CDR2 FYNNEI. The CDR3 has 15 amino acids. The trim removed 4 bases at V and 1 base at J, leaving 5 bases unmatched. CDR3 protein: CASSGGTGYNYGYTF. The DNA for the CDR3 is TGTGCCAGCAGTGGGGGGACAGGTTATAACTATGGCTACACCTTC.

V and J are TRBV7-2 and TRBJ2-2; TRBD1 matches 8 bases. The CDR3 is made up of 16 amino acids. The ends lost 5 bases at V and 5 bases at J; junction bases unmatched: 10. Germline V gives CDR1 SGHTA, CDR2 FQGNSA. This chain's CDR3 is CASSPRQGAGTGELFF. The CDR3 nucleotides are TGTGCCAGCAGCCCTCGGCAGGGGGCTGGGACCGGGGAGCTGTTTTTT.

In its sample, this clone was seen once. This chain joins TRBV7-9 and TRBJ1-5; 8 nucleotides align to TRBD1. V lost 0 bases and J lost 7; bases outside the gene matches: 2. This CDR3 has 14 residues. Germline values: CDR1 SEHNR, CDR2 FQNEAQ (reference sequence). Written as DNA, the CDR3 is TGTGCCAGCAGCTTAGCGGACAGGGTCCAGCCCCAGCATTTT. This codes for CASSLADRVQPQHF.

J is TRBJ2-5 and V is TRBV6-5, with 13 bases fitting TRBD2. V lost 0 bases to trimming and J lost 5 bases; unmatched junction nucleotides: 3. The CDR3 length is 16 residues. Germline-derived CDR1 and CDR2 are MNHEY and SVGAGI. CDR3 sequence (DNA): TGTGCCAGCAGTTACTCTCGGACTAGCGGGGGCGAGACCCAGTACTTC. As protein: CASSYSRTSGGETQYF.

This clone was detected once. The V gene is TRBV27, the J gene TRBJ1-2; no clear D gene. Trimming removed 4 bases at V and 2 bases at J, with 11 bases between. The germline V gene has CDR1 MNHEY and CDR2 SMNVEV (reference sequence). This CDR3 is 14 amino acids long. CDR3 sequence reads: CASSSAGRNYGYTF. In nucleotides, the CDR3 is TGTGCCAGCAGTTCCGCGGGCAGAAACTATGGCTACACCTTC.

This chain links TRBV19 with TRBJ2-3, with D tentatively TRBD1 (7 bases). The V and J ends lost 6 bases and 2 bases respectively, with 15 bases between them. Germline CDR1 is LNHDA and CDR2 is SQIVND (reference sequence). There are 15 residues in the CDR3. CDR3 sequence reads: CASSIRGTFTDTQYF. CDR3 DNA sequence: TGTGCCAGTAGCATCAGGGGGACTTTCACAGATACGCAGTATTTT. Based on the CDR3 plus reference TRBV19 and TRBJ2-3, the full variable domain is DGGITQSPKYLFRKEGQNVTLSCEQNLNHDAMYWYRQDPGQGLRLIYYSQIVNDFQKGDIAEGYSVSREKKESFPLTVTSAQKNPTAFYLCASSIRGTFTDTQYFGPGTRLTVL.

The gene calls are TRBV19 and TRBJ2-1; 16 nucleotides agree with TRBD2. Germline CDR1 reads LNHDA; CDR2 reads SQIVND (reference sequence). V lost 7 bases to trimming and J lost 9 bases; unmatched junction nucleotides: 21. The CDR3 has 20 amino acids. CDR3 protein: CASTPRLGTSGRGLPGEQFF. The CDR3 coding sequence is TGTGCCAGTACCCCGAGACTAGGGACTAGCGGGAGGGGCCTTCCAGGTGAGCAGTTCTTC.

The rearrangement uses TRBV5-1 and TRBJ1-1, with 8 bases identical to TRBD1. The germline V gene encodes CDR1 SGHRS and CDR2 YFSETQ. The length of the CDR3 is 14 residues. The J segment lost 1 base and the V segment lost 7 bases, leaving 6 bases of the junction unmatched. CDR3: CASARTGSNTEAFF. In DNA form, the CDR3 reads TGCGCCAGCGCCCGGACAGGGTCGAACACTGAAGCTTTCTTT.

The chain is built from TRBV19 and TRBJ2-5; weak D call: TRBD2 (5 bases). The CDR3 has 15 amino acids. The ends were cut back, 3 bases at V and 2 bases at J, with 13 bases in the middle. Germline values: CDR1 LNHDA, CDR2 SQIVND (reference sequence). CDR3 region: CASSILVGAQETQYF. CDR3 nucleotide sequence: TGTGCCAGTAGTATCCTAGTGGGAGCACAAGAGACCCAGTACTTC.

This clone occurred a few times. The J gene is TRBJ2-3, the V gene TRBV29-1, with D possibly being TRBD1 (6 bases). CDR1 and CDR2 (germline): SQVTM, ANQGSEA. V lost 1 base and J lost 1, with 12 bases in between. CDR3 length: 15 residues. CDR3 loop: CSVEGGGIGTDTQYF. The CDR3 bases are TGCAGCGTTGAAGGAGGGGGTATAGGCACAGATACGCAGTATTTT.

The gene calls are TRBV15 and TRBJ2-1; 12 bases line up with TRBD2. V dropped 0 bases and J dropped 3; count of bases not matched to a gene: 6. Germline CDR1 is LNHNV and CDR2 is YYDKDF (reference sequence). This CDR3 contains 18 residues. The CDR3 spells CATSRDPPTSGGYNEQFF. CDR3 sequence (DNA): TGTGCCACCAGCAGAGATCCCCCGACTAGCGGGGGCTACAATGAGCAGTTCTTC. The variable domain in full, completed from reference TRBV15 and TRBJ2-1, reads DAMVIQNPRYQVTQFGKPVTLSCSQTLNHNVMYWYQQKSSQAPKLLFHYYDKDFNNEADTPDNFQSRRPNTSFCFLDIRSPGLGDTAMYLCATSRDPPTSGGYNEQFFGPGTRLTVL.

The chain couples TRBV30 to TRBJ2-1, with 15 bases lining up with TRBD2. The trim removed 4 bases at V and 6 bases at J, leaving 4 bases unmatched. The length of the CDR3 is 15 residues. Germline V lookup: CDR1 GTSNPN, CDR2 SVGIG (reference sequence). The CDR3: CAWTPGLAGGNEQFF. CDR3 DNA sequence: TGTGCCTGGACCCCGGGACTAGCGGGAGGCAATGAGCAGTTCTTC.

CDR3 residues: CASRSNPGLGINEQFF. Here the CDR3 DNA reads TGTGCCAGCAGATCCAACCCGGGACTGGGAATTAATGAGCAGTTCTTC. The chain employs TRBV7-2 and TRBJ2-1; TRBD2 might be the D (6 bases). Trimming stripped 6 bases from V and 7 bases from J, with 22 bases between. Germline V CDR1 and CDR2: SGHTA, FQGNSA. The CDR3 has 16 amino acids.

This CDR3 reads CASRGTSGAQETQYF. CDR3 nucleotide sequence: TGTGCCAGCAGGGGGACTAGCGGGGCCCAAGAGACCCAGTACTTC. The V gene is TRBV6-5, the J gene TRBJ2-5, with 13 bases aligning to TRBD2. V lost 6 bases to trimming and J lost 1 base; unmatched junction nucleotides: 2. There are 15 residues in the CDR3. CDR1 MNHEY and CDR2 SVGAGI come from the germline V gene.

This clone was observed a few times. Other DNA sequences in the same sample also yield this CDR3. V and J are TRBV15 and TRBJ1-2, with a tentative D call TRBD1 (6 bases). Per the germline V gene, CDR1 is LNHNV and CDR2 is YYDKDF (reference sequence). Between the trimmed V and J ends, which lost 0 bases and 4 bases, there was a span of 6 bases. CDR3 length equals 13 residues. For the CDR3, the DNA is TGTGCCACCAGCAGAGAAGGGGGCTATGGCTACACCTTC. Translating it yields CATSREGGYGYTF.

The chain has TRBV4-1 and TRBJ2-7; D is possibly TRBD2 (6 bases). Trimming pared 0 bases from V and 4 bases from J, leaving 13 bases between. Germline assignment: CDR1 MGHRA and CDR2 YSYEKL. The CDR3 length is 15 residues. The chain's CDR3 is CASSQDRLGRYEQYF. CDR3 DNA: TGCGCCAGCAGCCAAGATAGGTTAGGGAGGTACGAGCAGTACTTC.

This chain joins TRBV30 and TRBJ1-2; TRBD1 is a possible D gene (5 bases). CDR1 is GTSNPN, CDR2 SVGIG, per germline (reference sequence). Trimming cost V 4 bases and J 3 bases, with 12 bases left between them. The CDR3 length is 13 residues. The CDR3, as DNA: TGTGCCTGGAATTCAGGGATCGACTATGGCTACACCTTC. This codes for CAWNSGIDYGYTF.

This clone was detected only once. The rearrangement joins TRBV5-1 to TRBJ2-5; 8 bases fit TRBD2. Germline V gene lookup returns CDR1 SGHRS and CDR2 YFSETQ. This CDR3 is 16 amino acids long. Trimming at V came to 0 bases and at J to 2 bases, leaving 6 bases not matched to a gene. CDR3 in amino acids: CASSLGGGGLQETQYF. The DNA for the CDR3 is TGCGCCAGCAGCTTGGGTGGCGGGGGGCTGCAAGAGACCCAGTACTTC.

The CDR3 here is CASSQDGAATDTQYF. CDR3 DNA sequence: TGTGCCAGCAGCCAAGATGGGGCGGCCACAGATACGCAGTATTTT. The rearrangement uses TRBV14 and TRBJ2-3; D might be TRBD1 (5 bases). CDR3 length equals 15 residues. Trimming pared 0 bases from V and 2 bases from J, leaving 9 bases between. Per the germline V gene, CDR1 is SGHDN and CDR2 is FVKESK.

Note on this clone: This CDR3 is also generated by other DNA sequences in the sample. The chain combines TRBV29-1 with TRBJ2-1; 10 bases line up with TRBD2. CDR1 is SQVTM, CDR2 ANQGSEA, per germline. The CDR3 consists of 13 residues. The V and J ends lost 7 bases and 2 bases, in that order; junction bases with no gene match: 2. CDR3 region: CSAGTSAYNEQFF. CDR3 nucleotides: TGCAGCGCAGGGACTAGCGCCTACAATGAGCAGTTCTTC.

The rearrangement joins TRBV27 to TRBJ2-3; 7 nucleotides match TRBD2. With 2 bases clipped from V and 4 bases from J, the junction kept 15 bases outside the gene matches. Germline V gives CDR1 MNHEY, CDR2 SMNVEV (reference sequence). The CDR3 extends over 18 amino acids. The CDR3 here is CASSLVAGDSLGADTQYF. CDR3 coding DNA: TGTGCCAGCAGTTTAGTCGCGGGAGACTCCTTAGGCGCAGATACGCAGTATTTT.

The chain couples TRBV10-3 to TRBJ1-5, with D perhaps matching TRBD1 (5 bases). The germline V gene has CDR1 ENHRY and CDR2 SYGVKD. Trimming took off 3 bases at V and 4 bases at J, with 7 bases between the two ends. This CDR3 is 13 amino acids long. CDR3 residues: CAISDGGNQPQHF. The DNA of the CDR3 is TGTGCCATCAGTGACGGGGGGAATCAGCCCCAGCATTTT.